Below are 15 T cell receptor beta chains sequenced from a single sample in a study of cytomegalovirus exposure and HLA in healthy donors. PCR employed 60 Vbeta and 13 Jbeta primers. TCRdb's table, derived via immunoSEQ multiplex PCR, lists solely in-frame clones and lacks some. This sample has roughly 110,000 clones, with about 75% found just once. Sequencing was carried out using PBMCs. The receptors come from a male donor in good health and CMV-seropositive.

The chain combines TRBV5-1 with TRBJ2-5; D gene ambiguous. Germline V gene data show CDR1 as SGHRS and CDR2 as YFSETQ. The CDR3 is 13 residues long. With 1 base removed from V and 3 bases from J, the gap between germline ends came to 7 bases. CDR3 coding DNA: TGCGCCAGCAGCTTGAGTACTGAAGAGACCCAGTACTTC. Its translation: CASSLSTEETQYF.

The rearrangement uses TRBV6-5 and TRBJ2-1; 8 nucleotides agree with TRBD1. This CDR3 is 14 amino acids long. The germline CDR1 and CDR2 sequences are MNHEY and SVGAGI. The V gene end was trimmed by 11 bases and the J gene end by 4 bases; junction bases not matched to a gene: 10. The CDR3 loop reads CAVSRGQEYNEQFF. Here the CDR3 DNA reads TGTGCCGTTTCCCGGGGACAGGAATACAATGAGCAGTTCTTC.

The V gene is TRBV19, the J gene TRBJ2-5, with D perhaps matching TRBD2 (7 bases). Germline V gene data show CDR1 as LNHDA and CDR2 as SQIVND (reference sequence). This CDR3 comprises 15 residues. Deletions cut 7 bases from V and 5 bases from J, with 20 bases between. CDR3 bases: TGTGCCAGTACCCCCGGACAGTTCGGGGGGGAGACCCAGTACTTC. Translation gives CASTPGQFGGETQYF.

The rearrangement links TRBV4-1 to TRBJ2-7, with TRBD1 matching 8 bases. With 0 bases clipped from V and 3 bases from J, the junction kept 7 bases outside the gene matches. This CDR3 contains 16 residues. CDR1 and CDR2 (germline): MGHRA, YSYEKL. CDR3 sequence: CASSQDLRTGYYEQYF. The CDR3 region has the DNA TGCGCCAGCAGCCAAGATCTTCGGACAGGGTACTACGAGCAGTACTTC.

Comments on this clone: Other DNA sequences in this sample translate to the same CDR3. The rearrangement links TRBV7-6 to TRBJ2-1; D gene ambiguous. This CDR3 comprises 14 residues. V was trimmed by 5 bases and J by 8 bases, leaving 16 bases between them. Germline V gene lookup returns CDR1 SGHVS and CDR2 FNYEAQ. CDR3 residues: CASSLSARRDEQFF. The CDR3 bases are TGTGCCAGCAGCCTAAGCGCTAGAAGAGATGAGCAGTTCTTC.

The V call is TRBV7-9, the J call TRBJ2-5, with TRBD1 as a possible D gene (6 bases). Germline V gene data show CDR1 as SEHNR and CDR2 as FQNEAQ (reference sequence). This CDR3 is 14 amino acids long. Trimming took 3 bases from V and 0 from J, leaving 8 bases between them. CDR3 in amino acids: CASSFGQYQETQYF. CDR3 coding DNA: TGTGCCAGCAGCTTCGGACAGTACCAAGAGACCCAGTACTTC.

This clone was observed a single time. The chain links TRBV4-2 to TRBJ2-3, with a weak D call TRBD2 (7 bases). The germline CDR1 and CDR2 sequences are LGHNA and YNFKEQ. The CDR3 covers 18 residues. The V gene lost 5 bases and the J gene lost 4 bases, with 25 bases spanning the gap. The CDR3 loop reads CASSGGGLTSIAADTQYF. CDR3 nucleotide sequence: TGTGCCAGCAGCGGAGGGGGATTGACTAGCATAGCGGCAGATACGCAGTATTTT.

The chain employs TRBV27 and TRBJ1-6; TRBD1 matches at 7 bases. The CDR3 has 16 amino acids. Germline V gives CDR1 MNHEY, CDR2 SMNVEV (reference sequence). Trimming took 3 bases from V and 4 from J; bases not matched to a gene: 6. CDR3 in amino acids: CASSFSGQAYNSPLHF. For the CDR3, the DNA is TGTGCCAGCAGTTTTTCCGGACAGGCGTATAATTCACCCCTCCACTTT.

The V and J genes are TRBV28 and TRBJ1-3, with D perhaps matching TRBD1 (6 bases). CDR1 is MDHEN and CDR2 is SYDVKM in the germline V gene. There are 14 residues in the CDR3. Trimming shortened V by 6 bases and J by 0 bases, and 9 bases separated the two germline ends. DNA for the CDR3: TGTGCCAGCAGGAGGACAGCCTCTGGAAACACCATATATTTT. It translates to CASRRTASGNTIYF.

This clone was counted a single time. At one boundary the junction diverges from the germline segment, which might be a read error. The chain employs TRBV7-8 and TRBJ2-4, with D possibly TRBD1 on 6 matching bases. There are 13 residues in the CDR3. In germline, CDR1 is SGHVS, CDR2 FQNEAQ. The CDR3 coding sequence is TGTGCCAGCAGCTTATTTCAGGGGTCCGTACTGGACTTC. Its protein product is CASSLFQGSVLDF.

The CDR3 region is CASSSTRYRGRGLDTQYF. The CDR3 DNA is TGTGCCAGCAGTTCCACCCGCTACCGAGGCCGAGGGTTGGATACGCAGTATTTT. V is TRBV28 and J is TRBJ2-3; D might be TRBD2 (5 bases). Germline V gene sequence: CDR1 MDHEN, CDR2 SYDVKM. The ends were cut back, 4 bases at V and 6 bases at J, with 26 bases in the middle. This CDR3 region has 18 residues.

The rearrangement joins TRBV29-1 to TRBJ2-1; tentative D call: TRBD2 (6 bases). Germline loops: CDR1 SQVTM, CDR2 ANQGSEA. This CDR3 is 13 amino acids long. V lost 4 bases and J 5 bases, leaving 12 bases between the germline ends. In DNA form, the CDR3 reads TGCAGCGTTGGGGCGGGATCCCACAATGAGCAGTTCTTC. Translated, it gives CSVGAGSHNEQFF.

The chain links TRBV7-2 to TRBJ2-7, with TRBD2 matching 15 bases. The V segment lost 1 base and the J segment 0 bases; nucleotides outside the gene matches: 4. Germline V gene lookup returns CDR1 SGHTA and CDR2 FQGNSA. The CDR3 contains 18 residues. CDR3 residues: CASSLVGTSGGSSYEQYF. CDR3 nucleotide sequence: TGTGCCAGCAGCTTAGTTGGGACTAGCGGGGGGAGCTCCTACGAGCAGTACTTC.

The CDR3 DNA reads as TGCGCCAGCAGCGACCGGGACAGGGGAGGCTACGAGCAGTACTTC. It is translated as CASSDRDRGGYEQYF. The chain carries TRBV5-1 and TRBJ2-7; TRBD1 agrees at 10 bases. CDR3 size: 15 residues. CDR1 and CDR2 from the germline V gene are SGHRS and YFSETQ. Trimming removed 4 bases from V and 3 bases from J; junction bases left unmatched: 7.

The J gene is TRBJ2-2, the V gene TRBV5-1; 7 bases fit TRBD1. CDR1 and CDR2 (germline): SGHRS, YFSETQ. This CDR3 spans 16 amino acids. Germline trimming cut 6 bases from V and 3 bases from J; bases unmatched to any gene: 11. This chain's CDR3 is CASTLQGRTYTGELFF. The CDR3 bases are TGCGCCAGCACCTTACAGGGGCGAACCTACACCGGGGAGCTGTTTTTT.